This T cell receptor beta chain derives from a study of cytomegalovirus exposure and HLA in healthy donors. CDR1 and CDR2 (germline): SGHTA, FQGNSA. V lost 5 bases to trimming and J lost 4 bases; unmatched junction nucleotides: 4. The CDR3 extends over 13 amino acids. The PCR ran on 60 Vbeta and 13 Jbeta primers. Method: immunoSEQ multiplex PCR; TCRdb's copy keeps in-frame clones and lacks some. Of under 130,000 clones listed, roughly 13% are singletons. The chain is built from TRBV7-2 and TRBJ2-5, with 7 bases aligning to TRBD2. The source material was PBMCs. This TCR was recovered from a man between 35 and 55 years old in good health and CMV-seropositive. The CDR3 DNA follows: TGTGCCAGCAGCCGACTAGCAGGAGAGACCCAGTACTTC. Its translation: CASSRLAGETQYF. Full variable domain (rest looked up from reference TRBV7-2 and TRBJ2-5): GAGVSQSPSNKVTEKGKDVELRCDPISGHTALYWYRQSLGQGLEFLIYFQGNSAPDKSGLPSDRFSAERTGGSVSTLTIQRTQQEDSAVYLCASSRLAGETQYFGPGTRLLVL.